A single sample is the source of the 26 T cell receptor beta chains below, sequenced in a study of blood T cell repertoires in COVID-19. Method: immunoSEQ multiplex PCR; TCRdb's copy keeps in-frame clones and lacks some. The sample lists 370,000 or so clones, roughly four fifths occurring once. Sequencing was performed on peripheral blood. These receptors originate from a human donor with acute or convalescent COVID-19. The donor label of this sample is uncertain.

The CDR3 spells CASSEKEAGELFF. The CDR3 DNA follows: TGTGCCAGCAGTGAAAAGGAGGCCGGGGAGCTGTTTTTT. The chain has TRBV6-1 and TRBJ2-2; D is perhaps TRBD2 (5 bases). Trimming removed 2 bases from V and 6 bases from J, with 7 bases in between. The CDR3 covers 13 residues. Germline V CDR1 and CDR2: MNHNS, SASEGT.

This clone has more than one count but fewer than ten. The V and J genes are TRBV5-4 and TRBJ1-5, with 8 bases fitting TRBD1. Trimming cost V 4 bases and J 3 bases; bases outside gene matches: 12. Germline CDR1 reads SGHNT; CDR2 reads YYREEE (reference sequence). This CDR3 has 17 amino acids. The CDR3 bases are TGTGCCAGCAGCAATTGGCCGGGACAGGCCATCAATCAGCCCCAGCATTTT. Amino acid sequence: CASSNWPGQAINQPQHF.

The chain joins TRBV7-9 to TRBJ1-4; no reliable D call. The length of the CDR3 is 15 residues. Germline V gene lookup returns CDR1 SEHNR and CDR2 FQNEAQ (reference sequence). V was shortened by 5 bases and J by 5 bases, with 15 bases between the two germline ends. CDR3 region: CASSPKRRLNEKLFF. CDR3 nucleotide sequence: TGTGCCAGCAGCCCTAAGCGGCGCCTCAATGAAAAACTGTTTTTT.

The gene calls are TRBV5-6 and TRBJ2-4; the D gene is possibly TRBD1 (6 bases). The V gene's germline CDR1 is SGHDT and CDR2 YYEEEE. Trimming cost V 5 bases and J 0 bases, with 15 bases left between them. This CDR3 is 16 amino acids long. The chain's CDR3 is CASSLTGKLAKNIQYF. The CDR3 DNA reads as TGTGCCAGCAGTCTAACAGGGAAACTAGCCAAAAACATTCAGTACTTC.

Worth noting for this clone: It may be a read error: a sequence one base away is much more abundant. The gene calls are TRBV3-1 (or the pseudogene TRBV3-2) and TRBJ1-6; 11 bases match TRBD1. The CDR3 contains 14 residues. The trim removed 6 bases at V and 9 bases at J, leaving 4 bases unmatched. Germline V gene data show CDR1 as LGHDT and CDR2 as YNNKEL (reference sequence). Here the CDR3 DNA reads TGTGCCAGCAGTCCCGGGACAGGGGGTTCACCCCTCCACTTT. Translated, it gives CASSPGTGGSPLHF.

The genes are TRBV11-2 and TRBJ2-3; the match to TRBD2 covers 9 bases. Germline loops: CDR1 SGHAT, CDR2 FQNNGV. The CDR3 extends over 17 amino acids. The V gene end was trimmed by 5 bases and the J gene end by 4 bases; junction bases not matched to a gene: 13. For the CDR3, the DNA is TGTGCCAGCAGCCGGTGGGGTGCGGGGGGGCCCTCAGATACGCAGTATTTT. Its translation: CASSRWGAGGPSDTQYF.

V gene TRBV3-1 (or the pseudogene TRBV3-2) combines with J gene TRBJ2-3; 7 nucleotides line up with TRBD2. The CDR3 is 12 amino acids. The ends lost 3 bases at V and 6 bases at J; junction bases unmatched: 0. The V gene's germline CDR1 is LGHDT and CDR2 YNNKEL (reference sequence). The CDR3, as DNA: TGTGCCAGCAGCCAGGGGGGGGATACGCAGTATTTT. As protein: CASSQGGDTQYF.

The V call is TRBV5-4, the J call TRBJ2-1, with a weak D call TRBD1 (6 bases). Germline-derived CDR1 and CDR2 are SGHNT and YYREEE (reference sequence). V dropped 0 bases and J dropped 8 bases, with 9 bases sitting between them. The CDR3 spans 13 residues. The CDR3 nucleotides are TGTGCCAGCAGCTTGGACAGGGTGGATGAGCAGTTCTTC. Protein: CASSLDRVDEQFF.

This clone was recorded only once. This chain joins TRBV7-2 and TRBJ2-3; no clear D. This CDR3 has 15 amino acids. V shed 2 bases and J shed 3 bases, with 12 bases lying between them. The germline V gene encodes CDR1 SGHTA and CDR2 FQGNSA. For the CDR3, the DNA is TGTGCCAGCAGCTTATCCCCCCACAAGACAGATACGCAGTATTTT. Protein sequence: CASSLSPHKTDTQYF.

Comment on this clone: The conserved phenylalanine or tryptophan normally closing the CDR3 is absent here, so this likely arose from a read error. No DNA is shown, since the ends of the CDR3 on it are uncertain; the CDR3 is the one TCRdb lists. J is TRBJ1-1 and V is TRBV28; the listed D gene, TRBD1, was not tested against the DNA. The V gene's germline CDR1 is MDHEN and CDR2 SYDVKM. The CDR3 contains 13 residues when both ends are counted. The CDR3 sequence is CASSLGLRDRGSY.

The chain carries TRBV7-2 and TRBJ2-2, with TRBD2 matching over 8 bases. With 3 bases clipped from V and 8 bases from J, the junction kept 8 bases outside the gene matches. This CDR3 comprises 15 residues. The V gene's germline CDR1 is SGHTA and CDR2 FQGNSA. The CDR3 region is CASSLASGSIGELFF. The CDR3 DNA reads TGTGCCAGCAGCTTGGCTAGCGGGTCTATAGGGGAGCTGTTTTTT.

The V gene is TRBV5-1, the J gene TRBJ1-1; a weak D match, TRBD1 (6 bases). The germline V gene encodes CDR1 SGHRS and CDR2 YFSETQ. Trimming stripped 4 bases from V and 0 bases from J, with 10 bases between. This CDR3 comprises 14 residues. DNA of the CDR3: TGCGCCAGCAGCCAGGGGCAGTTGAACACTGAAGCTTTCTTT. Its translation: CASSQGQLNTEAFF.

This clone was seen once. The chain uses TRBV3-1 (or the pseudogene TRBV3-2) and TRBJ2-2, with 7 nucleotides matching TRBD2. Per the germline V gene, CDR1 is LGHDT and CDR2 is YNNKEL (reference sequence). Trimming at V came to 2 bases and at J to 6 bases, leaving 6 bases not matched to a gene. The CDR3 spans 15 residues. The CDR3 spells CASSQFTGGAGELFF. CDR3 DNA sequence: TGTGCCAGCAGCCAATTCACGGGAGGAGCCGGGGAGCTGTTTTTT.

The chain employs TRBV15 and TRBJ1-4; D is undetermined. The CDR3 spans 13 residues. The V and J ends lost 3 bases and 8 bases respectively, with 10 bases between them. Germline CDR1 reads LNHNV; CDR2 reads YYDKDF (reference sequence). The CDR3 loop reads CATSRVPSEKLFF. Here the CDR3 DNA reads TGTGCCACCAGCAGGGTCCCGAGCGAAAAACTGTTTTTT.

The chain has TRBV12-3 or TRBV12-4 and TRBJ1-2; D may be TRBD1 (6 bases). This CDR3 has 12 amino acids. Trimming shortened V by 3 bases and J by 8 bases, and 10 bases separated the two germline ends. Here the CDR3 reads CASSFSGEGYTF. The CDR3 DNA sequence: TGTGCCAGCAGTTTCTCAGGGGAGGGCTACACCTTC.

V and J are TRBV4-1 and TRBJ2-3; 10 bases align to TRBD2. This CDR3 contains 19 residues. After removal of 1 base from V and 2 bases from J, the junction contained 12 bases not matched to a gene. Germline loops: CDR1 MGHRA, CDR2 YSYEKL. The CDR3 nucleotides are TGCGCCAGCAGCCAAGCGGGATTAGCGGGAGGCCCAAACACAGATACGCAGTATTTT. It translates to CASSQAGLAGGPNTDTQYF.

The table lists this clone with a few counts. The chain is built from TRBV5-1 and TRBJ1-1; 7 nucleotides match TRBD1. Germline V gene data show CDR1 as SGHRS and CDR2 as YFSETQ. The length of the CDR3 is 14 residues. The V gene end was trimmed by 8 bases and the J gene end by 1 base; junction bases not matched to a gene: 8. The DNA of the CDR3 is TGCGCCAGTTGTGAGGGGGCTGCGAACACTGAAGCTTTCTTT. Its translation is CASCEGAANTEAFF. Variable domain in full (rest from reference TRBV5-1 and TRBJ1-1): KAGVTQTPRYLIKTRGQQVTLSCSPISGHRSVSWYQQTPGQGLQFLFEYFSETQRNKGNFPGRFSGRQFSNSRSEMNVSTLELGDSALYLCASCEGAANTEAFFGQGTRLTVV.

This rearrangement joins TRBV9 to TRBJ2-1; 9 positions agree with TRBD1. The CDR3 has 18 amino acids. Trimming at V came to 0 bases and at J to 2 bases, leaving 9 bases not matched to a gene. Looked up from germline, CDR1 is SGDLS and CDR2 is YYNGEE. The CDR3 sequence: CASSVDFLQGATYNEQFF. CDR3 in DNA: TGTGCCAGCAGCGTAGACTTTTTACAGGGGGCAACCTACAATGAGCAGTTCTTC. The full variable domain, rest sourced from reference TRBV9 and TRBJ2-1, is DSGVTQTPKHLITATGQRVTLRCSPRSGDLSVYWYQQSLDQGLQFLIQYYNGEERAKGNILERFSAQQFPDLHSELNLSSLELGDSALYFCASSVDFLQGATYNEQFFGPGTRLTVL.

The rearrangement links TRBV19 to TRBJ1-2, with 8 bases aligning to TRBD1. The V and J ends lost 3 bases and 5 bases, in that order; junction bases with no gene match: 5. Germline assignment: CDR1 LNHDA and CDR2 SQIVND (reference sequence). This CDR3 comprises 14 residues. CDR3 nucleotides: TGTGCCAGTAGTATTAATCGACAGGGGTATGGCTACACCTTC. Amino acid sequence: CASSINRQGYGYTF.

The CDR3 sequence is CASSLVGLAADTQYF. The CDR3 DNA reads TGTGCCAGCAGCTTAGTAGGGCTAGCTGCAGATACGCAGTATTTT. This rearrangement joins TRBV7-6 to TRBJ2-3; D is possibly TRBD2 (5 bases). Germline CDR1 reads SGHVS; CDR2 reads FNYEAQ. The CDR3 loop spans 15 amino acids. V was shortened by 1 base and J by 4 bases, with 12 bases between the two germline ends. Filled out from reference TRBV7-6 and TRBJ2-3, the complete variable domain reads GAGVSQSPRYKVTKRGQDVALRCDPISGHVSLYWYRQALGQGPEFLTYFNYEAQQDKSGLPNDRFSAERPEGSISTLTIQRTEQRDSAMYRCASSLVGLAADTQYFGPGTRLTVL.

The CDR3 DNA reads as TGTGCCAGCAGTGAAACTGGGGCTGTTAGCAATCAGCCCCAGCATTTT. As protein: CASSETGAVSNQPQHF. The chain links TRBV6-1 to TRBJ1-5, with D perhaps matching TRBD1 (5 bases). This CDR3 region has 16 residues. Germline V lookup: CDR1 MNHNS, CDR2 SASEGT. Between the trimmed V and J ends, which lost 2 bases and 0 bases, there was a span of 11 bases.

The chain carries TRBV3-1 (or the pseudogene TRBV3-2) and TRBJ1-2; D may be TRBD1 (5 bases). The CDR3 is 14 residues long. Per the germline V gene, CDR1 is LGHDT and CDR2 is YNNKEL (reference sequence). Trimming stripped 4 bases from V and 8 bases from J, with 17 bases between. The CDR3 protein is CASSLGGTLAGYTF. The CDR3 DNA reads TGTGCCAGCAGCCTGGGCGGGACTCTTGCCGGCTACACCTTC.

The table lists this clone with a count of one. The CDR3 region has the DNA TGCGCCAGCAGTTCCGGACTAGCGGGGGGGCCGAATGAGCAGTTCTTC. This encodes CASSSGLAGGPNEQFF. The chain recombines TRBV5-1 with TRBJ2-1; 15 bases match TRBD2. This CDR3 comprises 16 residues. The germline gives CDR1 SGHRS, CDR2 YFSETQ. J gave up 7 bases and V 5 bases, and 7 bases lay outside the gene matches. Full variable domain (rest looked up from reference TRBV5-1 and TRBJ2-1): KAGVTQTPRYLIKTRGQQVTLSCSPISGHRSVSWYQQTPGQGLQFLFEYFSETQRNKGNFPGRFSGRQFSNSRSEMNVSTLELGDSALYLCASSSGLAGGPNEQFFGPGTRLTVL.

CDR3 in DNA: TGTGCCAGCAGCTTAGTGTACAAAAGAAACTCCTACGAGCAGTACTTC. Its protein product is CASSLVYKRNSYEQYF. V and J are TRBV13 and TRBJ2-7, with D hard to call. The V gene's germline CDR1 is PRHDT and CDR2 FYEKMQ (reference sequence). The V and J ends lost 1 base and 0 bases respectively, with 13 bases between them. The length of the CDR3 is 16 residues.

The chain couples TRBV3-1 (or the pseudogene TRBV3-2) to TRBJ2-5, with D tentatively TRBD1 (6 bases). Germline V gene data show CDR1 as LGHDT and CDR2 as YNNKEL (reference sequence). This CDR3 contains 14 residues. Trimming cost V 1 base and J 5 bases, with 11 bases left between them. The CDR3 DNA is TGTGCCAGCAGCCAAGGACAGGTTGCCGAGACCCAGTACTTC. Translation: CASSQGQVAETQYF.

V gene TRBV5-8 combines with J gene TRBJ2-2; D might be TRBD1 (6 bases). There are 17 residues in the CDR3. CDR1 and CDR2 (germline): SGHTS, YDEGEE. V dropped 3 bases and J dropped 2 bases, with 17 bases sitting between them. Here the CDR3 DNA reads TGTGCCAGCAGCTCCACGTGGGGGACATTTAACACCGGGGAGCTGTTTTTT. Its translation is CASSSTWGTFNTGELFF.